This is a list of T cell receptor beta chains from one sample in a study of cytotoxic CD8 clonotypes in ibrutinib-treated CLL. Profiling relied on immunoSEQ multiplex PCR, and the TCRdb table lists in-frame clones only, not all of them. The sample includes approximately 92,000 clones, approximately 77% of them seen just once. Here the sequenced sample was PBMCs, taken after 24 months of ibrutinib treatment. These receptors were taken from a human donor with chronic lymphocytic leukemia. CDR3s include the opening cysteine and the closing phenylalanine or tryptophan. The order of the fields is D gene, J gene, CDR3 length, V gene, clone size, CDR3 DNA, CDR3 protein. A D gene is named only where the DNA matches it firmly. Size is omitted from some rows. Given values are once, few, many or a class for expanded clones.

>-|TRBJ2-7|13|TRBV6-5|-
TGTGCCAGCAGCTATCAGGGAGCCTACGAGCAGTACTTC
CASSYQGAYEQYF
>TRBD1|TRBJ1-1|15|TRBV5-1|once
TGCGCCAGCAGCTCGGACAGGGTTCGTTACACTGAAGCTTTCTTT
CASSSDRVRYTEAFF
>TRBD2|TRBJ2-7|16|TRBV28|once
TGTGCCAGCAGTGGCAGATCAAGGTTAGCGGGAGAGGTGCAGTACTTC
CASSGRSRLAGEVQYF
>-|TRBJ1-1|15|TRBV18|-
TGTGCCAGCTCACCCCCAACAGGAAGGAACACTGAAGCTTTCTTT
CASSPPTGRNTEAFF
>-|TRBJ2-1|15|TRBV5-1|-
TGCGCCAGCAGCTTACAACAGGAATCCTACAATGAGCAGTTCTTC
CASSLQQESYNEQFF
>-|TRBJ2-7|13|TRBV15|-
TGTGCCACCAGCAGAGGGTCCTCCTACGAGCAGTACTTC
CATSRGSSYEQYF
>TRBD2|TRBJ2-7|16|TRBV6-5|few
TGTGCCAGCAGTTACGGAGCGGGAGAGGGCTCCTACGAGCAGTACTTC
CASSYGAGEGSYEQYF
>-|TRBJ2-7|16|TRBV7-3|-
TGTGCCAGCACCCTCCCTGGGCAGGGAGAGGGCTACGAGCAGTACTTC
CASTLPGQGEGYEQYF
>-|TRBJ1-4|16|TRBV7-6|-
TGTGCCAGCAGCTTAGTCCACAGGGCAACTAATGAAAAACTGTTTTTT
CASSLVHRATNEKLFF
>-|TRBJ2-7|12|TRBV19|-
TGTGCCACGAGGCCCAGGCGTGACGAGCAGTACTTC
CATRPRRDEQYF
>TRBD1|TRBJ2-7|15|TRBV7-9|-
TGTGCCAGCAGCCCTAGACAGGGAAGGGCCTACGAGCAGTACTTC
CASSPRQGRAYEQYF
>-|TRBJ2-7|19|TRBV7-3|-
TGTGCCAGCAGCCCCCGGGTAGCGGCGCACCCTCTGCCTTTTTACGAGCAGTACTTC
CASSPRVAAHPLPFYEQYF
>-|TRBJ1-2|15|TRBV7-9|few
TGTGCCAGCAGCAAGAGACGGGCAGGTTCCTATGGCTACACCTTC
CASSKRRAGSYGYTF
>-|TRBJ2-7|13|TRBV6-5|-
TGTGCCAGCAGAAGGCAATCCTTAGGCGAGCAGTACTTC
CASRRQSLGEQYF
>TRBD1|TRBJ2-7|15|TRBV27|few
TGTGCCAGCAGAGCGGGACAGGGCTCTCCCTACGAGCAGTACTTC
CASRAGQGSPYEQYF
>TRBD1|TRBJ2-3|16|TRBV28|-
TGTGCCAGCAGTTTACAGGGGGAATTATACACAGATACGCAGTATTTT
CASSLQGELYTDTQYF
>-|TRBJ2-3|14|TRBV7-2|once
TGTGCCAGCACCATGTGGCAGGGTGGGGATACGCAGTATTTT
CASTMWQGGDTQYF
>-|TRBJ2-7|16|TRBV23-1|-
TGCGCCAGCAGTCAAAGACTGGACATACAGTCCTACGAGCAGTACTTC
CASSQRLDIQSYEQYF
>-|TRBJ1-1|15|TRBV4-2|-
TGTGCCAGCAGCGAAATCAGGGGAGCGGGTTCGGAAGCTTTCTTT
CASSEIRGAGSEAFF
>-|TRBJ2-2|16|TRBV6-6|-
TGTGCCAGCACTAAACTGGGGGGCGCTCACACCGGGGAGCTGTTTTTT
CASTKLGGAHTGELFF
>-|TRBJ2-7|16|TRBV7-8|-
TGTGCCAGCAGCCTTACGACCGGGCCGGAGCGGAACGAGCAGTACTTC
CASSLTTGPERNEQYF
>-|TRBJ1-5|15|TRBV6-1|-
TGTGCCAGCAATTCATATCTGGGGGGTGGTCAGCCCCAGCATTTT
CASNSYLGGGQPQHF
>TRBD2|TRBJ2-1|16|TRBV5-1|few
TGCGCCAGCAGCGCTAACCCGGGACTAGCGGGGGTCCGGCAGTTCTTC
CASSANPGLAGVRQFF
>TRBD2|TRBJ2-5|17|TRBV18|once
TGTGCCAGCTCACCACGGAGACTAGCGGTTGAAATGGAGACCCAGTACTTC
CASSPRRLAVEMETQYF
>TRBD1|TRBJ1-1|14|TRBV19|-
TGTGCCAGTAGTGAGGGATACAGGGGCACTGAAGCTTTCTTT
CASSEGYRGTEAFF
>-|TRBJ1-1|14|TRBV5-1|-
TGCGCCAGCAGCTTGGACGCGGTGAACACTGAAGCTTTCTTT
CASSLDAVNTEAFF
>-|TRBJ2-5|14|TRBV7-2|-
TGTGCCAGCTCATTTGGGGGGGCGTCTGAGACCCAGTACTTC
CASSFGGASETQYF
>-|TRBJ1-1|15|TRBV29-1|-
TGCAGCGCAACCGCCGTGTCAGGGGCAAACACTGAAGCTTTCTTT
CSATAVSGANTEAFF
>TRBD2|TRBJ2-1|15|TRBV7-7|-
TGTGCCACCTCCCAAAGCGGGAGTAGGGCCAATGAGCAGTTCTTC
CATSQSGSRANEQFF
>-|TRBJ1-5|15|TRBV28|-
TGTGCCAGCAGTGGTACGACGAATAGCAATCAGCCCCAGCATTTT
CASSGTTNSNQPQHF
>-|TRBJ1-2|14|TRBV27|-
TGTGCCAGCAGTTTTTCGGCAGGGGTCTATGGCTACACCTTC
CASSFSAGVYGYTF
>-|TRBJ2-2|12|TRBV28|once
TGTGCCAGCACCGCTAGGGCCGGGGAGCTGTTTTTT
CASTARAGELFF
>-|TRBJ1-1|14|TRBV5-1|-
TGCGCCAGCAGCTCCCCAGTGAGAGGGACTGAAGCTTTCTTT
CASSSPVRGTEAFF
>-|TRBJ1-2|14|TRBV11-2|-
TGTGCCAGCAGCTCCGGGGTCTACACGACCGGCTACACCTTC
CASSSGVYTTGYTF
>-|TRBJ2-2|15|TRBV5-1|few
TGCGCCAGCAGCTTGCAACTAACGAACACCGGGGAGCTGTTTTTT
CASSLQLTNTGELFF
>TRBD1|TRBJ1-1|12|TRBV29-1|few
TGCAGCCTGAGGGACAGGGACACTGAAGCTTTCTTT
CSLRDRDTEAFF
>-|TRBJ1-5|13|TRBV7-6|-
TGTGCCAGCAGCTTAGGGGGAGATCAGCCCCAGCATTTT
CASSLGGDQPQHF